These 25 T cell receptor beta chains were sequenced from one sample in a study of CD8+ T cells in alopecia areata. Extracted RNA was reverse transcribed into cDNA, the sequencing template. Generated by immunoSEQ multiplex PCR, the TCRdb table keeps only in-frame clones and is missing some. Of hundreds of thousands of clones in the sample, under 70% were seen once. The sequencing used CD4+ T cells sorted from blood, collected at week 0. The receptors originated from a human donor with alopecia areata.

This clone was picked up one time. The rearrangement uses TRBV1 and TRBJ1-1; the D call in the table, TRBD1, was not verified against the DNA. TRBV1 is given as a pseudogene. This CDR3 has 18 residues. CDR3 loop: CTSSQVRLGTGLNTEAFF. In DNA form, the CDR3 reads TGCACCAGCAGCCAAGTCAGGCTTGGGACAGGGTTGAACACTGAAGCTTTCTTT.

This clone was seen only a few times. The rearrangement joins TRBV30 to TRBJ1-6; no firm D call. CDR1 is GTSNPN and CDR2 is SVGIG in the germline V gene (reference sequence). Trimming shortened V by 1 base and J by 6 bases, and 7 bases separated the two germline ends. This CDR3 is 13 amino acids long. DNA of the CDR3: TGTGCCTGGAGTGGGATACGTAATTCACCCCTCCACTTT. Translating it yields CAWSGIRNSPLHF. The whole variable domain, remainder taken from reference TRBV30 and TRBJ1-6, is SQTIHQWPATLVQPVGSPLSLECTVEGTSNPNLYWYRQAAGRGLQLLFYSVGIGQISSEVPQNLSASRPQDRQFILSSKKLLLSDSGFYLCAWSGIRNSPLHFGNGTRLTVT.

This clone was picked up a small number of times. The sample carries other DNA sequences with the same CDR3. The chain uses TRBV29-1 and TRBJ2-5, with D unclear. CDR1 is SQVTM and CDR2 is ANQGSEA in the germline V gene. Trimming cost V 0 bases and J 3 bases, with 5 bases left between them. The CDR3 totals 12 residues. The CDR3, as DNA: TGCAGCGTTGAAGAAGTCGAAGAGACCCAGTACTTC. Encoded protein: CSVEEVEETQYF. The entire variable domain, with the rest obtained from reference TRBV29-1 and TRBJ2-5, is as follows: SAVISQKPSRDICQRGTSLTIQCQVDSQVTMMFWYRQQPGQSLTLIATANQGSEATYESGFVIDKFPISRPNLTFSTLTVSNMSPEDSSIYLCSVEEVEETQYFGPGTRLLVL.

This clone turned up a few times. The chain couples TRBV5-1 to TRBJ2-1; TRBD2 is a possible D gene (5 bases). The CDR3 contains 13 residues. Trimming stripped 0 bases from V and 15 bases from J, with 16 bases between. The germline V gene has CDR1 SGHRS and CDR2 YFSETQ. The CDR3 region is CASSLDRGEGPFF. CDR3 DNA: TGCGCCAGCAGCTTGGACCGCGGAGAGGGTCCGTTCTTC.

V usage is TRBV29-1 and J usage is TRBJ1-5, with D uncertain. The CDR3 is 13 amino acids. The germline gives CDR1 SQVTM, CDR2 ANQGSEA. Trimming took 2 bases from V and 9 from J, leaving 14 bases between them. CDR3 coding DNA: TGCAGCGTTGAACAAACGGGAGGAGGGCCCCAGCATTTT. This encodes CSVEQTGGGPQHF.

In the case of this clone: At the DNA level, this CDR3 is encoded by other sequences in the same sample as well. V gene TRBV5-1 combines with J gene TRBJ1-1, with a possible D match to TRBD1 (6 bases). The CDR3 has 13 amino acids. Germline V lookup: CDR1 SGHRS, CDR2 YFSETQ. V lost 8 bases, J lost 1 base, and 12 bases lay in between. CDR3 in DNA: TGCGCCAGTAGCCTACAGGGGAACACTGAAGCTTTCTTT. This codes for CASSLQGNTEAFF.

Only a few counts were recorded for this clone. The chain carries TRBV7-9 and TRBJ2-3, with D maybe TRBD1 (6 bases). V was trimmed by 3 bases and J by 5 bases, leaving 15 bases between them. The CDR3 contains 15 residues. From germline, CDR1 is SEHNR and CDR2 FQNEAQ (reference sequence). CDR3 bases: TGTGCCAGCAGCTTCTCTGGGACACTGGGAGATACGCAGTATTTT. Encoded protein: CASSFSGTLGDTQYF. The entire variable domain, with the rest obtained from reference TRBV7-9 and TRBJ2-3, is as follows: DTGVSQNPRHKITKRGQNVTFRCDPISEHNRLYWYRQTLGQGPEFLTYFQNEAQLEKSRLLSDRFSAERPKGSFSTLEIQRTEQGDSAMYLCASSFSGTLGDTQYFGPGTRLTVL.

The table lists this clone with a count of one. Other DNA sequences in this sample translate to the same CDR3. V usage is TRBV30 and J usage is TRBJ1-1; D possibly corresponds to TRBD1 (5 bases). Germline V gene lookup returns CDR1 GTSNPN and CDR2 SVGIG (reference sequence). This CDR3 is 12 amino acids long. V lost 1 base and J 5 bases, leaving 8 bases between the germline ends. The CDR3, as DNA: TGTGCCTGGAGTGGGGGCGGGACTGAAGCTTTCTTT. Translated, it gives CAWSGGGTEAFF. Variable domain in full (rest from reference TRBV30 and TRBJ1-1): SQTIHQWPATLVQPVGSPLSLECTVEGTSNPNLYWYRQAAGRGLQLLFYSVGIGQISSEVPQNLSASRPQDRQFILSSKKLLLSDSGFYLCAWSGGGTEAFFGQGTRLTVV.

The V call is TRBV5-1, the J call TRBJ2-7; TRBD1 agrees at 9 bases. V was pared by 0 bases and J by 4 bases, with 14 bases of the junction left unmatched. The CDR3 runs to 18 residues. The germline V gene encodes CDR1 SGHRS and CDR2 YFSETQ. For the CDR3, the DNA is TGCGCCAGCAGCTTGGGGCGAAGGCCGACAGGGGGTTCTTACGAGCAGTACTTC. It encodes CASSLGRRPTGGSYEQYF.

As concerns this clone: In the same sample, other DNA sequences code for this CDR3. The chain couples TRBV7-9 to TRBJ2-3; no firm D call. There are 11 residues in the CDR3. CDR1 and CDR2 from the germline V gene are SEHNR and FQNEAQ (reference sequence). V gave up 1 base and J gave up 6 bases, with 2 bases separating them. The CDR3 DNA reads TGTGCCAGCAGCTTAGTGGATACGCAGTATTTT. Translation: CASSLVDTQYF.

The chain carries TRBV30 and TRBJ1-5; the match to TRBD1 covers 7 bases. Germline V gene data show CDR1 as GTSNPN and CDR2 as SVGIG (reference sequence). CDR3 length: 14 residues. V shed 1 base, J shed 6 bases, and the junction held 6 bases outside the gene matches. CDR3 nucleotides: TGTGCCTGGAGTGGAAGGCAGGGGGGTCAGCCCCAGCATTTT. This codes for CAWSGRQGGQPQHF. The variable domain in full, with the rest retrieved from reference TRBV30 and TRBJ1-5, is SQTIHQWPATLVQPVGSPLSLECTVEGTSNPNLYWYRQAAGRGLQLLFYSVGIGQISSEVPQNLSASRPQDRQFILSSKKLLLSDSGFYLCAWSGRQGGQPQHFGDGTRLSIL.

The gene calls are TRBV5-6 and TRBJ1-2, with D tentatively TRBD1 (6 bases). Germline lookup yields CDR1 SGHDT and CDR2 YYEEEE. V was cut by 6 bases and J by 8 bases, with 20 bases left in between. This CDR3 is built from 14 residues. The CDR3 protein is CASTYVNREIGYTF. Here the CDR3 DNA reads TGTGCCAGCACCTATGTTAACAGGGAGATAGGCTACACCTTC.

This sequence joins TRBV7-3 and TRBJ2-3, with unresolved D. CDR1 is SGHTA, CDR2 FQGTGA, per germline. With 4 bases removed from V and 2 bases from J, the gap between germline ends came to 10 bases. This CDR3 contains 14 residues. DNA for the CDR3: TGTGCCAGCAGCTCCGGACGGACCACAGATACGCAGTATTTT. The encoded protein is CASSSGRTTDTQYF.

The chain couples TRBV29-1 to TRBJ1-6, with a possible D match to TRBD1 (5 bases). The CDR3 is 13 amino acids. Per germline, CDR1 SQVTM and CDR2 ANQGSEA. V lost 4 bases and J 7 bases, leaving 11 bases between the germline ends. The CDR3 DNA reads as TGCAGCGTTGCCAGGGATTGGAATTCACCCCTCCACTTT. This gives the protein CSVARDWNSPLHF.

V gene TRBV12-5 combines with J gene TRBJ2-7, with D hard to call. Trimming removed 2 bases from V and 7 bases from J, with 9 bases in between. Germline CDR1 is LGHNT and CDR2 is FRNRAP. This CDR3 comprises 12 residues. CDR3 DNA: TGTGCTAGTGGTTTGTCCGGTTATGAGCAGTACTTC. Encoded protein: CASGLSGYEQYF.

The chain is built from TRBV30 and TRBJ2-7, with 7 bases that match TRBD1. This CDR3 comprises 13 residues. Unmatched junction bases numbered 14, after V lost 8 bases and J lost 7 bases. Germline V gene sequence: CDR1 GTSNPN, CDR2 SVGIG (reference sequence). In DNA form, the CDR3 reads TGTGCCCTGGTGAGGGGGCCTTTAATGGAGCAGTACTTC. Residues: CALVRGPLMEQYF. The full variable domain, in which reference TRBV30 and TRBJ2-7 provide the parts outside the CDR3, is SQTIHQWPATLVQPVGSPLSLECTVEGTSNPNLYWYRQAAGRGLQLLFYSVGIGQISSEVPQNLSASRPQDRQFILSSKKLLLSDSGFYLCALVRGPLMEQYFGPGTRLTVT.

This chain links TRBV30 with TRBJ1-1, with D hard to call. CDR1 and CDR2 from the germline V gene are GTSNPN and SVGIG (reference sequence). V was pared by 1 base and J by 1 base, with 7 bases between. The CDR3 extends over 13 amino acids. The CDR3: CAWSAWQNTEAFF. The CDR3 DNA is TGTGCCTGGAGTGCGTGGCAGAACACTGAAGCTTTCTTT.

The chain joins TRBV6-5 to TRBJ2-6; D gene unclear. V shed 6 bases and J shed 2 bases, with 5 bases lying between them. Per germline, CDR1 MNHEY and CDR2 SVGAGI. The CDR3 has 13 residues. The CDR3 sequence is CASRTTGANVLTF. In nucleotides, the CDR3 is TGTGCCAGCAGAACAACTGGGGCCAACGTCCTGACTTTC.

V is TRBV9 and J is TRBJ2-3, with D perhaps matching TRBD1 or TRBD2 (5 bases each). The CDR3 has 15 residues. Trimming removed 4 bases at V and 2 bases at J, with 14 bases between. In germline, CDR1 is SGDLS, CDR2 YYNGEE. Here the CDR3 reads CASSPRRDLTDTQYF. DNA of the CDR3: TGTGCCAGCAGCCCCAGACGGGACCTCACAGATACGCAGTATTTT.

J is TRBJ2-3 and V is TRBV7-9, with D unresolved. The CDR3 is 17 amino acids. V was pared by 1 base and J by 0 bases, with 14 bases between. CDR1 and CDR2 from the germline V gene are SEHNR and FQNEAQ (reference sequence). DNA for the CDR3: TGTGCCAGCAGCTTAGGGTGGACGACCCTAAGCACAGATACGCAGTATTTT. Translation: CASSLGWTTLSTDTQYF.

The chain employs TRBV4-1 and TRBJ2-4; D is undetermined. Trimming took off 1 base at V and 3 bases at J, with 10 bases between the two ends. CDR1 and CDR2 (germline): MGHRA, YSYEKL. The CDR3 loop spans 15 amino acids. The CDR3 nucleotides are TGCGCCAGCAGCCAAGCGTTGACAAGCAAAAACATTCAGTACTTC. This translates into CASSQALTSKNIQYF.

The genes are TRBV29-1 and TRBJ2-1; D unresolved. The CDR3 loop spans 12 amino acids. Between the trimmed V and J ends, which lost 1 base and 8 bases, there was a span of 9 bases. The germline gives CDR1 SQVTM, CDR2 ANQGSEA. The CDR3, as DNA: TGCAGCGTTGAAGGTCCAGGCGATGAGCAGTTCTTC. It is translated as CSVEGPGDEQFF.

The V call is TRBV30, the J call TRBJ2-7; D is unclear. V gave up 0 bases and J gave up 7 bases, with 10 bases separating them. CDR3 size: 12 residues. Germline values: CDR1 GTSNPN, CDR2 SVGIG (reference sequence). The DNA of the CDR3 is TGTGCCTGGAGTGTACACCGTGAGGAGCAGTACTTC. Protein product: CAWSVHREEQYF.

This rearrangement joins TRBV7-2 to TRBJ2-3, with 9 bases matching TRBD2. The CDR3 sequence is 15 residues long. Germline assignment: CDR1 SGHTA and CDR2 FQGNSA. Trimming at V came to 1 base and at J to 3 bases, leaving 2 bases not matched to a gene. DNA of the CDR3: TGTGCCAGCAGCTTAGGGAGCGGGGGGACAGATACGCAGTATTTT. Encoded protein: CASSLGSGGTDTQYF. The full variable domain, in which reference TRBV7-2 and TRBJ2-3 provide the parts outside the CDR3, is GAGVSQSPSNKVTEKGKDVELRCDPISGHTALYWYRQSLGQGLEFLIYFQGNSAPDKSGLPSDRFSAERTGGSVSTLTIQRTQQEDSAVYLCASSLGSGGTDTQYFGPGTRLTVL.

The table lists this clone with a few counts. This chain links TRBV19 with TRBJ2-7, with D perhaps assigned TRBD1 or TRBD2 (6 bases each). Germline CDR1 is LNHDA and CDR2 is SQIVND (reference sequence). This CDR3 region has 16 residues. With 6 bases removed from V and 0 bases from J, the gap between germline ends came to 18 bases. The CDR3 here is CASSPRRDKSSYEQYF. The CDR3 nucleotides read TGTGCCAGTAGCCCGAGGCGGGACAAGAGCTCCTACGAGCAGTACTTC. Combining the CDR3 with reference TRBV19 and TRBJ2-7 gives the whole variable domain DGGITQSPKYLFRKEGQNVTLSCEQNLNHDAMYWYRQDPGQGLRLIYYSQIVNDFQKGDIAEGYSVSREKKESFPLTVTSAQKNPTAFYLCASSPRRDKSSYEQYFGPGTRLTVT.